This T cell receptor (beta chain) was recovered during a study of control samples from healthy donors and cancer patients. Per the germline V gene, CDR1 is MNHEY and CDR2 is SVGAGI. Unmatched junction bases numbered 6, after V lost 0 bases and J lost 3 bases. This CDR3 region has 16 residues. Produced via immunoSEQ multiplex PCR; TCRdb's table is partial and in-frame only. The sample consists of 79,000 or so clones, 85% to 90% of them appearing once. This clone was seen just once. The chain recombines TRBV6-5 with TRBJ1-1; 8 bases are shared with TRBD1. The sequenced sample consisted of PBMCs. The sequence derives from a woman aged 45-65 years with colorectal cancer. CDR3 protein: CASSYSPDREDTEAFF. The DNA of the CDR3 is TGTGCCAGCAGTTACTCCCCGGACAGGGAAGACACTGAAGCTTTCTTT.